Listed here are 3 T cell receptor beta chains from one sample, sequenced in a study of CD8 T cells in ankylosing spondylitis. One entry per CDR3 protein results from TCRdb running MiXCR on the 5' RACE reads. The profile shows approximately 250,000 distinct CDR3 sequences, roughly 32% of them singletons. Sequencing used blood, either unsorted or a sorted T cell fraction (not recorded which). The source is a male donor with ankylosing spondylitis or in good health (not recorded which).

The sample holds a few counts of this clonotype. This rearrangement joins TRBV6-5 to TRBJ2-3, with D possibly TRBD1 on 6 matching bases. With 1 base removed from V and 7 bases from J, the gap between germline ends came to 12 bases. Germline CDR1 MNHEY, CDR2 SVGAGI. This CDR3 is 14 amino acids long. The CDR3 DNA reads TGTGCCAGCAGTTACTTAGGGGACACGAATACGCAGTATTTT. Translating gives CASSYLGDTNTQYF.

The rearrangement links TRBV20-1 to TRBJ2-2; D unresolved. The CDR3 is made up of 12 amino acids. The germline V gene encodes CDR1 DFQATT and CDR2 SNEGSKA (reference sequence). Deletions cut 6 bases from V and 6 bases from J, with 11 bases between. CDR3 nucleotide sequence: TGCAGTGCCCCCGGCCGCGCCGGGGAGCTGTTTTTT. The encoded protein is CSAPGRAGELFF.

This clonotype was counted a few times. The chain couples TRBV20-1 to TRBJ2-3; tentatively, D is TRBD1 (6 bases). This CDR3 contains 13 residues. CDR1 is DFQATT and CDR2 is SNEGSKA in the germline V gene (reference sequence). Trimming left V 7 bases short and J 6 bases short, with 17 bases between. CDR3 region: CSVPGSRGDTQYF. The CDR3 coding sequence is TGCAGTGTGCCGGGGTCGAGGGGGGATACGCAGTATTTT.